This record covers a single T cell receptor beta chain. The antigen is undetermined. This specimen belongs to a study of blood T cells in healthy people across ages. Study findings and constraints: Strong correlation linked observed beta diversity and percent naive T cells.

The second PCR ran about 7 to 12 cycles with a sample-barcoded 5' primer and J-beta primers. Each CDR3 protein gets one entry after TCRdb re-called the 5' RACE reads with MiXCR. The table records hundreds of thousands of distinct CDR3 sequences, over 20% of them present only once. This sequence originates from an older man in good health. Sequencing was performed on blood.

This CDR3 is CSANSGTGGRTEAFF. CDR3 DNA sequence: TGCAGTGCTAATTCCGGGACAGGGGGCCGGACTGAAGCTTTCTTT. The V and J genes are TRBV20-1 and TRBJ1-1; 12 bases line up with TRBD1. Per the germline V gene, CDR1 is DFQATT and CDR2 is SNEGSKA (reference sequence). The CDR3 is 15 amino acids. The V gene end was trimmed by 4 bases and the J gene end by 5 bases; junction bases not matched to a gene: 8.